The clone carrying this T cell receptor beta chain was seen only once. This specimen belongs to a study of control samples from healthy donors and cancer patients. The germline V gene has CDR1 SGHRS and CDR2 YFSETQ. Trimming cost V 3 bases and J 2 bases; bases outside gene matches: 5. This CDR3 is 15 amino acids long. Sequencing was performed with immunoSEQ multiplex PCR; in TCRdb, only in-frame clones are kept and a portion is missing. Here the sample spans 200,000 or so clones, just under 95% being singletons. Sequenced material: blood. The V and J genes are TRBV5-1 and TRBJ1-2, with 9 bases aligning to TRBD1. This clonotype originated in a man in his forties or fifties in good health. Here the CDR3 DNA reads TGCGCCAGCAGCTCGGGACAGGGATGGAACTATGGCTACACCTTC. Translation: CASSSGQGWNYGYTF.